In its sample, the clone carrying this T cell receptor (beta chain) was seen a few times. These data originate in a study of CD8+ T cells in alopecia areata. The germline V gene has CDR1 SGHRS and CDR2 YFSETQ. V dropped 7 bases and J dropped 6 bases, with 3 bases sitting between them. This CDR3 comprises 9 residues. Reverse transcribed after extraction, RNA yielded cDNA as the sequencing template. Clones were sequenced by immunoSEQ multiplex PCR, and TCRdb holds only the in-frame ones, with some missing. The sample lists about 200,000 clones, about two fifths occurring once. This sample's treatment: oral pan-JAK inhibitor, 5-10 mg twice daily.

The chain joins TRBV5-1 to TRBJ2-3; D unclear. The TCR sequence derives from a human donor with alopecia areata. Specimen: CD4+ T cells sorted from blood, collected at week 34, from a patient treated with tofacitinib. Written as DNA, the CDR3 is TGCGCCAGCTGGGATACGCAGTATTTT. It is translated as CASWDTQYF.